The present T cell receptor beta chain was sequenced within a study of blood T cell repertoires in COVID-19. Study at large: Acute-phase and convalescent COVID-19 samples originated in the United States, Italy and Spain. Sample material is recorded as cDNA or gDNA derived from T cells, B-cell-depleted T cells, or PBMCs.

The assay was immunoSEQ multiplex PCR, and TCRdb's table has in-frame clones only and misses some. Of approximately 260,000 clones in the sample, approximately 86% were seen once. This CDR3 is built from 17 residues. The V and J ends lost 5 bases and 5 bases, in that order; junction bases with no gene match: 8. Germline assignment: CDR1 PRHDT and CDR2 FYEKMQ (reference sequence). This TCR was sampled from a man between 18 and 29 years old with active or convalescent COVID-19. Material: peripheral blood. The chain is built from TRBV13 and TRBJ2-2; 13 bases line up with TRBD2. Here the CDR3 reads CASSPRTSGRETGELFF. In DNA form, the CDR3 reads TGTGCCAGCAGCCCGCGGACTAGCGGGAGAGAAACCGGGGAGCTGTTTTTT.